These 8 T cell receptor beta chains originate from one sample sequenced in a study of shared clonotypes between healthy human individuals. Assay used: immunoSEQ multiplex PCR; TCRdb lists only in-frame clones, some missing. The table lists hundreds of thousands of clones, roughly 83% of them singletons. Sequences were obtained from PBMCs. Receptors were obtained from a woman between 40 and 55 years old in good health. Some clones in this sample may be carry-over from other donors' samples.

V usage is TRBV7-9 and J usage is TRBJ1-1; D uncertain. The CDR3 is 12 residues long. The germline V gene encodes CDR1 SEHNR and CDR2 FQNEAQ (reference sequence). V was trimmed by 3 bases and J by 8 bases, leaving 10 bases between them. CDR3 sequence: CASSFRPGEAFF. The CDR3 coding sequence is TGTGCCAGCAGCTTTCGTCCGGGCGAAGCTTTCTTT.

The rearrangement links TRBV5-1 to TRBJ1-4; TRBD1 agrees at 7 bases. Trimming at V came to 4 bases and at J to 0 bases, leaving 12 bases not matched to a gene. This CDR3 is built from 18 residues. Germline V gives CDR1 SGHRS, CDR2 YFSETQ. CDR3 sequence reads: CASSRTTGRLATNEKLFF. The CDR3, as DNA: TGCGCCAGCAGCCGAACGACAGGGAGACTAGCAACTAATGAAAAACTGTTTTTT.

This clone was detected a few times. This chain links TRBV4-3 with TRBJ2-2, with D uncertain. Trimming removed 0 bases from V and 5 bases from J, with 7 bases in between. The length of the CDR3 is 14 residues. Germline V CDR1 and CDR2: LGHNA, YSLEER. CDR3: CASSQEVATGELFF. The CDR3, as DNA: TGCGCCAGCAGCCAAGAGGTGGCGACCGGGGAGCTGTTTTTT.

CDR3 loop: CASSKRADQPQHF. The CDR3 nucleotides read TGTGCCAGCAGCAAACGGGCAGATCAGCCCCAGCATTTT. This chain joins TRBV7-9 and TRBJ1-5; no definite D call. This CDR3 is built from 13 residues. Germline V gene lookup returns CDR1 SEHNR and CDR2 FQNEAQ (reference sequence). Trimming took 5 bases from V and 5 from J, leaving 10 bases between them.

The chain recombines TRBV2 with TRBJ1-2; TRBD1 might be the D (6 bases). The CDR3 has 16 residues. The V gene lost 7 bases and the J gene lost 4 bases, with 22 bases spanning the gap. Germline-derived CDR1 and CDR2 are SNHLY and FYNNEI. The CDR3 loop is CASTTLPGVPGYGYTF. The DNA of the CDR3 is TGTGCCAGCACCACCCTCCCAGGGGTGCCGGGCTATGGCTACACCTTC.

The gene calls are TRBV14 and TRBJ1-1; D gene unclear. V was pared by 3 bases and J by 4 bases, with 15 bases between. Germline V CDR1 and CDR2: SGHDN, FVKESK. This CDR3 comprises 15 residues. The CDR3 DNA reads TGTGCCAGCAGCCAGTTAGCGGCGAGGGTCACTGAAGCTTTCTTT. Its protein is CASSQLAARVTEAFF.

V is TRBV27 and J is TRBJ1-6; D is uncertain. The V gene's germline CDR1 is MNHEY and CDR2 SMNVEV (reference sequence). CDR3 size: 16 residues. Deletions cut 6 bases from V and 0 bases from J, with 12 bases between. The CDR3 nucleotides read TGTGCCAGCAGACCAAACCCAAACTCCTATAATTCACCCCTCCACTTT. Translated, it gives CASRPNPNSYNSPLHF.

The V gene is TRBV7-9, the J gene TRBJ2-3; tentatively, D is TRBD2 (7 bases). The CDR3 runs 13 residues. V was pared by 1 base and J by 10 bases, with 12 bases between. Germline V gene sequence: CDR1 SEHNR, CDR2 FQNEAQ (reference sequence). CDR3 DNA: TGTGCCAGCAGCTTAGTAGTAGGGGGGGCGCAGTATTTT. Translating it yields CASSLVVGGAQYF.